This paragraph reports one T cell receptor beta chain. The protocol was immunoSEQ multiplex PCR, while the TCRdb copy is restricted to in-frame clones and leaves out a portion. The table includes approximately 60,000 clones, around 77% detected once. V shed 4 bases and J shed 0 bases, with 13 bases lying between them. CDR3 length equals 16 residues. CDR1 and CDR2 (germline): MNHEY, SVGAGI. The data were taken from a study of T cells in tumors after PD-1 blockade. J is TRBJ2-1 and V is TRBV6-5, with a possible D match to TRBD2 (6 bases). This sample comprised PBMCs, obtained before anti-PD-1 treatment. The TCR comes from a human donor with basal cell carcinoma. DNA for the CDR3: TGTGCCAGCAGTTTGGGACTTTTGAGCTCCTACAATGAGCAGTTCTTC. Translated, it gives CASSLGLLSSYNEQFF.